The rows below give T cell receptor beta chains drawn from one sample of a study of CD8+ T cells in alopecia areata. Using immunoSEQ multiplex PCR, the repertoire was profiled, and TCRdb retains in-frame clones only, with some absent. The profile shows about 97,000 clones, roughly two fifths of them singletons. The sample taken for sequencing was CD4+ T cells sorted from blood. Receptors originate from a human donor with alopecia areata. CDR3s include the opening cysteine and the closing phenylalanine or tryptophan. The D gene is left open where the match is weak. Size is stated for part of the rows, as once, few or many counts, or as a class when the clone is expanded.

-,-,TRBV6-5,TRBJ2-1,14,TGTGCCAGCAATCCCCCCCGGGGAAACAATGAGCAGTTCTTC,CASNPPRGNNEQFF
-,TRBD2,TRBV5-4,TRBJ2-5,15,TGTGCCAGCAGCGAAAGACTAGCGGGAGAAGAGACCCAGTACTTC,CASSERLAGEETQYF
-,-,TRBV6-1,TRBJ2-5,13,TGTGCCAGCCTGAGGTCGCACCAAGAGACCCAGTACTTC,CASLRSHQETQYF
-,TRBD1,TRBV4-1,TRBJ1-5,17,TGCGCCAGCAGCCAAACCATGAGACAGGGAAGCAATCAGCCCCAGCATTTT,CASSQTMRQGSNQPQHF
-,TRBD1,TRBV7-2,TRBJ2-5,15,TGTGCCAGCAGCCTGCCCGGACAGGCGCAAGAGACCCAGTACTTC,CASSLPGQAQETQYF
-,-,TRBV27,TRBJ2-7,11,TGTGCCAGCAGTTCAAGGGACGAGCAGTACTTC,CASSSRDEQYF
-,TRBD2,TRBV7-8,TRBJ2-3,16,TGTGCCAGCAGCTCCTTAGCGGGAGTTAGCACAGATACGCAGTATTTT,CASSSLAGVSTDTQYF
-,TRBD1,TRBV28,TRBJ2-7,12,TGTGCCAGCGGGACAGGGGGCGACGAGCAGTACTTC,CASGTGGDEQYF
-,TRBD2,TRBV18,TRBJ2-1,15,TGTGCCAGCTCACCAACTAGCGGATCCTACAATGAGCAGTTCTTC,CASSPTSGSYNEQFF
few,TRBD2,TRBV29-1,TRBJ2-5,21,TGCAGCGCCGTAAGGAGCTCTATGATCGCGGGAGTTAACTTATCTGTGAAGACCCAGTACTTC,CSAVRSSMIAGVNLSVKTQYF
few,-,TRBV18,TRBJ2-3,13,TGTGCCAGCTCACCAGGACAACTAGATACGCAGTATTTT,CASSPGQLDTQYF
once,-,TRBV11-2,TRBJ1-5,14,TGTGCCAGCAGCGAAAATCTTAGCAATCAGCCCCAGCATTTT,CASSENLSNQPQHF
-,-,TRBV5-1,TRBJ2-3,14,TGCGCCAGCAGCTTGGGACGCAGGGGAGATACGCAGTATTTT,CASSLGRRGDTQYF
-,TRBD2,TRBV29-1,TRBJ2-3,16,TGCAGCGTTGATTTGGGGACTAGCGGGGGCACAGATACGCAGTATTTT,CSVDLGTSGGTDTQYF
-,-,TRBV13,TRBJ2-7,12,TGTGCCAGCAGCTTTCTTGGGGGCGAGCAGTACTTC,CASSFLGGEQYF
few,-,TRBV4-2,TRBJ1-1,15,TGTGCCAGCAGACGAAGGGGGGAGTGGAACACTGAAGCTTTCTTT,CASRRRGEWNTEAFF
few,-,TRBV18,TRBJ1-1,14,TGTGCCAGCTCACTCCTGGCCCCGACGCCTGAAGCTTCCTTT,CASSLLAPTPEASF
-,-,TRBV29-1,TRBJ1-5,13,TGCAGCGTTGCAGGGGATAGCAATCAGCCCCAGCATTTT,CSVAGDSNQPQHF
-,-,TRBV5-4,TRBJ2-5,14,TGTGCCAGCAGCTCCGGGAGTTATAAAGAGACCCAGTACTTC,CASSSGSYKETQYF
-,-,TRBV9,TRBJ2-5,14,TGTGCCAGCAGCGTTAAAGGCCACCAAGAGACCCAGTACTTC,CASSVKGHQETQYF
few,-,TRBV18,TRBJ2-1,15,TGTGCCAGCTCACCACCAACAGAAGGTTACAATGAGCAGTTCTTC,CASSPPTEGYNEQFF
-,-,TRBV5-1,TRBJ2-5,14,TGCGCCAGCAGCTCAGGAGGGGCCCAAGAGACCCAGTACTTC,CASSSGGAQETQYF
-,TRBD2,TRBV7-9,TRBJ2-3,16,TGTGCCAGCAGCTTAGGGACTAGCGGCCTCCGTGATACGCAGTATTTT,CASSLGTSGLRDTQYF
-,-,TRBV5-1,TRBJ2-1,14,TGCGCCAGCAGCTTAGGTCCCGGTTACCCGGTACAGTTCTTC,CASSLGPGYPVQFF
-,-,TRBV4-3,TRBJ2-5,16,TGCGCCAGCAGCCAAGGCCCCCGATGGGAACCGGGGACCCAGTACTTC,CASSQGPRWEPGTQYF
few,TRBD1,TRBV23-1,TRBJ2-7,15,TGCGCCAGCAGTCAAAAGACAGGGTGGCCCTACGAGCAGTACTTC,CASSQKTGWPYEQYF
few,-,TRBV9,TRBJ2-3,13,TGTGCCAGTCCGGGGTACAGCACAGATACGCAGTATTTT,CASPGYSTDTQYF
-,-,TRBV29-1,TRBJ2-5,13,TGCAGCGTTGGCGCCAGCCCCGGGGAGACCCAGTACTTC,CSVGASPGETQYF
few,-,TRBV18,TRBJ2-2,13,TGTGCCAGCTCACCAGCAGGGACCGGGGAGCTGTTTTTT,CASSPAGTGELFF
-,TRBD1,TRBV30,TRBJ2-7,14,TGTGCCTGGAACGTAATAACAGGGGGCTACGAGCAGTACTTC,CAWNVITGGYEQYF
-,-,TRBV2,TRBJ2-4,14,TGTGCCAGCAGTGCAAGGGTAGCCAAAAACATTCAGTACTTC,CASSARVAKNIQYF